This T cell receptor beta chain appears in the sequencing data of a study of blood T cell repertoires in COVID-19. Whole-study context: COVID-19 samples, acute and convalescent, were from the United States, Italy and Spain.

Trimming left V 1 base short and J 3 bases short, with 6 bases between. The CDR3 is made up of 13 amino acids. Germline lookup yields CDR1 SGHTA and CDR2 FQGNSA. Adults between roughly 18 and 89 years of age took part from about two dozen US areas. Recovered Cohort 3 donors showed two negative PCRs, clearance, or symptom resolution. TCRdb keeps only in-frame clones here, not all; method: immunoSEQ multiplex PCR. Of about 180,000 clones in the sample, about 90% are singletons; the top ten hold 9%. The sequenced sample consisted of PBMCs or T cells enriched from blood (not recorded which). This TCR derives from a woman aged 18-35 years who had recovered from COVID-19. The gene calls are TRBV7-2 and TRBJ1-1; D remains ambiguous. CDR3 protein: CASSLVLYTEAFF. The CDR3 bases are TGTGCCAGCAGCTTAGTTCTCTACACTGAAGCTTTCTTT. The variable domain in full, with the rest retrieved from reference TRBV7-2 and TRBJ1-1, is GAGVSQSPSNKVTEKGKDVELRCDPISGHTALYWYRQSLGQGLEFLIYFQGNSAPDKSGLPSDRFSAERTGGSVSTLTIQRTQQEDSAVYLCASSLVLYTEAFFGQGTRLTVV.